These 31 T cell receptor beta chains share one sample of origin, sequenced in a study of blood T cell repertoires in COVID-19. Assay used: immunoSEQ multiplex PCR; TCRdb lists only in-frame clones, some missing. The table includes 250,000 to 300,000 clones, roughly 92% detected once. Sample: peripheral blood. The receptor source for this set is a woman in her 30s with COVID-19, enrolled during active disease.

The chain couples TRBV3-1 (or the pseudogene TRBV3-2) to TRBJ2-7; 13 nucleotides match TRBD2. The germline V gene has CDR1 LGHDT and CDR2 YNNKEL (reference sequence). The CDR3 runs 16 residues. V was clipped by 4 bases and J by 7 bases; unmatched bases: 10. As DNA, the CDR3 is TGTGCCAGCAGCCCAGTTGGGACTAGCGGGACCAGGGAGCAGTACTTC. Protein sequence: CASSPVGTSGTREQYF.

The chain couples TRBV3-1 (or the pseudogene TRBV3-2) to TRBJ1-2; D remains unclear. There are 13 residues in the CDR3. Trimming cost V 4 bases and J 2 bases, with 8 bases left between them. Germline loops: CDR1 LGHDT, CDR2 YNNKEL (reference sequence). The CDR3 region is CASSREVNYGYTF. CDR3 DNA: TGTGCCAGCAGCCGGGAGGTAAACTATGGCTACACCTTC.

The rearrangement uses TRBV19 and TRBJ1-2; possibly TRBD1 for D (5 bases). Germline assignment: CDR1 LNHDA and CDR2 SQIVND (reference sequence). This CDR3 is 13 amino acids long. The V and J ends lost 4 bases and 3 bases respectively, with 9 bases between them. CDR3 sequence reads: CASSTQGDYGYTF. The CDR3 DNA reads as TGTGCCAGTAGTACGCAGGGCGACTATGGCTACACCTTC.

The chain joins TRBV10-3 to TRBJ2-7; 7 bases are shared with TRBD2. Germline loops: CDR1 ENHRY, CDR2 SYGVKD. Losses at the gene ends were 6 bases for V and 0 bases for J; bases not matched to a gene: 5. This CDR3 has 14 residues. This chain's CDR3 is CAIRSSGNSYEQYF. In DNA, the CDR3 is TGTGCCATCAGATCTAGCGGCAACTCCTACGAGCAGTACTTC.

The chain joins TRBV6-2 or TRBV6-3 to TRBJ2-7; the D gene is possibly TRBD1 (5 bases). The CDR3 spans 14 residues. Germline V gives CDR1 MNHEY, CDR2 SVGEGT. With 3 bases removed from V and 5 bases from J, the gap between germline ends came to 14 bases. The CDR3 coding sequence is TGTGCCAGCAGTTATTTGGGGCACAGCAACGAGCAGTACTTC. This gives the protein CASSYLGHSNEQYF.

This CDR3 is CASSPRVQRETLNEQFF. Here the CDR3 DNA reads TGTGCCAGCAGCCCCAGGGTTCAGCGGGAGACCCTGAATGAGCAGTTCTTC. This chain uses TRBV7-9 with TRBJ2-1, with 8 bases aligning to TRBD2. CDR3 length: 17 amino acids. After removal of 5 bases from V and 7 bases from J, the junction contained 16 bases not matched to a gene. Germline V gene data show CDR1 as SEHNR and CDR2 as FQNEAQ (reference sequence).

This clone turned up a few times. The chain recombines TRBV27 with TRBJ1-2, with 7 nucleotides matching TRBD1. The CDR3 is made up of 15 amino acids. Germline trimming cut 8 bases from V and 5 bases from J; bases unmatched to any gene: 14. Germline CDR1 MNHEY, CDR2 SMNVEV (reference sequence). CDR3 in DNA: TGTGCCAGCCGTCTGGACCAGGGGGGCACGTATGGCTACACCTTC. It yields the protein CASRLDQGGTYGYTF.

CDR3 in DNA: TGTGCCAGCAGGGACATGAGGAAGGGGTCTGGAAACACCATATATTTT. Translating gives CASRDMRKGSGNTIYF. This chain connects TRBV6-6 to TRBJ1-3, with D possibly TRBD1 on 5 matching bases. Germline assignment: CDR1 MNHNY and CDR2 SVGAGI (reference sequence). CDR3 size: 16 residues. The V gene lost 6 bases and the J gene lost 1 base, with 16 bases spanning the gap.

V usage is TRBV19 and J usage is TRBJ1-4, with D possibly being TRBD1 (5 bases). Germline-derived CDR1 and CDR2 are LNHDA and SQIVND (reference sequence). The CDR3 spans 15 residues. The germline V and J ends were trimmed by 1 base and 7 bases, with 13 bases remaining between them. CDR3: CASSIGYRTGEKLFF. The CDR3 DNA reads as TGTGCCAGTAGTATAGGTTACAGGACGGGTGAAAAACTGTTTTTT.

The chain has TRBV3-1 (or the pseudogene TRBV3-2) and TRBJ1-1, with 8 bases identical to TRBD1. The CDR3 is made up of 15 amino acids. Germline V CDR1 and CDR2: LGHDT, YNNKEL (reference sequence). V shed 1 base, J shed 1 base, and the junction held 2 bases outside the gene matches. The DNA of the CDR3 is TGTGCCAGCAGCCAAGGGACAGGGCCGAACACTGAAGCTTTCTTT. Translation: CASSQGTGPNTEAFF.

The chain is built from TRBV7-6 and TRBJ1-4; D unresolved. The CDR3 is made up of 13 amino acids. V was clipped by 5 bases and J by 11 bases, with 15 bases between them. Germline lookup yields CDR1 SGHVS and CDR2 FNYEAQ. For the CDR3, the DNA is TGTGCCAGCAGCCCTCGCGAGAACGATAAACTGTTTTTT. Translation: CASSPRENDKLFF. Full variable domain (missing parts from reference TRBV7-6 and TRBJ1-4): GAGVSQSPRYKVTKRGQDVALRCDPISGHVSLYWYRQALGQGPEFLTYFNYEAQQDKSGLPNDRFSAERPEGSISTLTIQRTEQRDSAMYRCASSPRENDKLFFGSGTQLSVL.

This clone was seen once. The chain combines TRBV7-9 with TRBJ2-5; D may be TRBD1 (6 bases). V gave up 6 bases and J gave up 3 bases, with 17 bases separating them. Germline V gene sequence: CDR1 SEHNR, CDR2 FQNEAQ (reference sequence). The CDR3 has 15 residues. CDR3 DNA: TGTGCCAGCAGTCAAGGATACAGGGATGAAGAGACCCAGTACTTC. This encodes CASSQGYRDEETQYF.

This clone was observed a single time. This chain uses TRBV19 with TRBJ1-4; no firm D call. Germline lookup yields CDR1 LNHDA and CDR2 SQIVND (reference sequence). This CDR3 is built from 15 residues. The V gene lost 3 bases and the J gene lost 0 bases, with 8 bases spanning the gap. In DNA form, the CDR3 reads TGTGCCAGTAGTATTGGGCGAGCAACTAATGAAAAACTGTTTTTT. It yields the protein CASSIGRATNEKLFF.

The rearrangement joins TRBV3-1 (or the pseudogene TRBV3-2) to TRBJ1-2, with D possibly matching TRBD1 (5 bases). CDR3 size: 16 residues. Germline V lookup: CDR1 LGHDT, CDR2 YNNKEL (reference sequence). Trimming removed 3 bases from V and 8 bases from J, with 22 bases in between. The CDR3 loop is CASSQGDRGLTSGYTF. CDR3 DNA: TGTGCCAGCAGCCAGGGCGACCGGGGGTTAACGTCCGGCTACACCTTC.

This CDR3 reads CASSFTMDQPQHF. The CDR3 coding sequence is TGTGCCAGCAGTTTTACTATGGATCAGCCCCAGCATTTT. This sequence joins TRBV12-3 or TRBV12-4 and TRBJ1-5; D not resolved. This CDR3 has 13 residues. The V gene lost 3 bases and the J gene lost 5 bases, with 8 bases spanning the gap.

This clone has a handful of counts. The chain links TRBV6-5 to TRBJ2-1; 10 nucleotides align to TRBD1. With V trimmed by 6 bases and J by 4 bases, 6 bases remained unmatched. The CDR3 contains 15 residues. Germline assignment: CDR1 MNHEY and CDR2 SVGAGI. CDR3 in amino acids: CASSQDRGEYNEQFF. Written as DNA, the CDR3 is TGTGCCAGCAGCCAGGACAGGGGGGAGTACAATGAGCAGTTCTTC.

The J gene is TRBJ1-2, the V gene TRBV19; D uncertain. This CDR3 has 12 residues. Germline V CDR1 and CDR2: LNHDA, SQIVND (reference sequence). Trimming shortened V by 1 base and J by 13 bases, and 13 bases separated the two germline ends. The CDR3 nucleotides read TGTGCCAGTAGTATAGGCACAGTTTATCTCACCTTC. This translates into CASSIGTVYLTF.

The chain recombines TRBV2 with TRBJ2-7, with D perhaps TRBD1 (5 bases). Germline lookup yields CDR1 SNHLY and CDR2 FYNNEI. CDR3 size: 13 residues. The V end was cut by 7 bases, the J end by 3 bases, with 13 bases between. The CDR3 coding sequence is TGTGCCAGCACTTCGGACACCCTCTACGAGCAGTACTTC. This translates into CASTSDTLYEQYF.

There are a few counts of this clone. The genes are TRBV14 and TRBJ2-7; 7 nucleotides align to TRBD1. Looked up from germline, CDR1 is SGHDN and CDR2 is FVKESK. The CDR3 consists of 15 residues. V lost 2 bases, J lost 3 bases, and 7 bases stayed unmatched. Here the CDR3 DNA reads TGTGCCAGCAGCCAAACCCGGGACAGATACTACGAGCAGTACTTC. Its protein is CASSQTRDRYYEQYF. Together with reference TRBV14 and TRBJ2-7, the CDR3 gives the full variable domain: EAGVTQFPSHSVIEKGQTVTLRCDPISGHDNLYWYRRVMGKEIKFLLHFVKESKQDESGMPNNRFLAERTGGTYSTLKVQPAELEDSGVYFCASSQTRDRYYEQYFGPGTRLTVT.

The count of this clone is one. This rearrangement joins TRBV7-3 to TRBJ2-1; 11 bases align to TRBD2. This CDR3 has 15 amino acids. Trimming cost V 5 bases and J 6 bases; bases outside gene matches: 6. From germline, CDR1 is SGHTA and CDR2 FQGTGA. For the CDR3, the DNA is TGTGCCAGCAGCCCCCAGACTAGCGGGATCAATGAGCAGTTCTTC. Protein: CASSPQTSGINEQFF.

This clone was seen just once. V and J are TRBV6-6 and TRBJ1-1; the match to TRBD1 covers 11 bases. The CDR3 covers 15 residues. With V trimmed by 4 bases and J by 4 bases, 5 bases remained unmatched. CDR1 is MNHNY, CDR2 SVGAGI, per germline (reference sequence). DNA of the CDR3: TGTGCCAGCAGTTTTGCCGGGACAGGGGGCACTGAAGCTTTCTTT. Its protein is CASSFAGTGGTEAFF.

This rearrangement joins TRBV19 to TRBJ1-1; D possibly corresponds to TRBD1 (5 bases). There are 13 residues in the CDR3. Germline V gene lookup returns CDR1 LNHDA and CDR2 SQIVND (reference sequence). V was pared by 4 bases and J by 4 bases, with 10 bases between. Written as DNA, the CDR3 is TGTGCCAGTAGTACGGGACTGGTCACTGAAGCTTTCTTT. It specifies CASSTGLVTEAFF.

The chain couples TRBV6-1 to TRBJ2-1; 12 positions match TRBD1. The CDR3 extends over 15 amino acids. J gave up 9 bases and V 2 bases, and 5 bases lay outside the gene matches. Germline V gives CDR1 MNHNS, CDR2 SASEGT. The CDR3 loop reads CASSETGQGAREQFF. The CDR3 DNA reads TGTGCCAGCAGTGAAACGGGACAGGGGGCTCGTGAGCAGTTCTTC.

V usage is TRBV19 and J usage is TRBJ2-1; D perhaps matches TRBD2 (5 bases). Trimming pared 2 bases from V and 4 bases from J, leaving 12 bases between. Germline loops: CDR1 LNHDA, CDR2 SQIVND (reference sequence). The CDR3 is 15 residues long. CDR3 region: CASSILDGGYNEQFF. The CDR3 nucleotides are TGTGCCAGTAGTATACTTGATGGAGGTTACAATGAGCAGTTCTTC. The complete variable domain, with remaining parts taken from reference TRBV19 and TRBJ2-1, reads DGGITQSPKYLFRKEGQNVTLSCEQNLNHDAMYWYRQDPGQGLRLIYYSQIVNDFQKGDIAEGYSVSREKKESFPLTVTSAQKNPTAFYLCASSILDGGYNEQFFGPGTRLTVL.

The V gene is TRBV7-2, the J gene TRBJ2-1, with TRBD2 identical over 7 bases. V gave up 1 base and J gave up 6 bases; unmatched junction bases: 0. The V gene's germline CDR1 is SGHTA and CDR2 FQGNSA. The CDR3 has 13 residues. The chain's CDR3 is CASSLGTSNEQFF. DNA of the CDR3: TGTGCCAGCAGCTTAGGGACTAGCAATGAGCAGTTCTTC.

The CDR3 sequence: CASSLGSPWTSSGNTIYF. As DNA, the CDR3 is TGTGCCAGCAGCTTGGGGTCACCCTGGACAAGCTCTGGAAACACCATATATTTT. V gene TRBV5-6 combines with J gene TRBJ1-3, with a weak D call TRBD1 (5 bases). There are 18 residues in the CDR3. CDR1 is SGHDT, CDR2 YYEEEE, per germline. V was cut by 0 bases and J by 0 bases, with 16 bases left in between.

The V and J genes are TRBV3-1 (or the pseudogene TRBV3-2) and TRBJ2-3; 10 bases are a match to TRBD2. The CDR3 has 17 amino acids. V dropped 0 bases and J dropped 3; count of bases not matched to a gene: 6. Germline V CDR1 and CDR2: LGHDT, YNNKEL (reference sequence). The CDR3 loop reads CASSQEIPSGRTDTQYF. The CDR3 coding sequence is TGTGCCAGCAGCCAAGAGATTCCTAGCGGGAGAACAGATACGCAGTATTTT.

The CDR3 region is CASSARLAGGPDEQFF. CDR3 bases: TGTGCCAGCAGTGCCAGACTAGCGGGAGGGCCTGATGAGCAGTTCTTC. The rearrangement joins TRBV2 to TRBJ2-1, with 14 bases aligning to TRBD2. J gave up 8 bases and V 4 bases, and 7 bases lay outside the gene matches. This CDR3 region has 16 residues. Germline values: CDR1 SNHLY, CDR2 FYNNEI.

This chain connects TRBV11-2 to TRBJ2-2, with 9 nucleotides matching TRBD1. The CDR3 contains 16 residues. V was clipped by 3 bases and J by 4 bases; unmatched bases: 6. Germline-derived CDR1 and CDR2 are SGHAT and FQNNGV. CDR3 amino acids: CASSFTGGAITGELFF. CDR3 DNA sequence: TGTGCCAGCAGCTTCACAGGGGGCGCAATCACCGGGGAGCTGTTTTTT.

The V and J genes are TRBV14 and TRBJ2-7; 8 nucleotides align to TRBD2. The junction had 10 bases not matched to a gene; V was cut back by 3 bases and J by 0 bases. Germline CDR1 SGHDN, CDR2 FVKESK. This CDR3 region has 17 residues. CDR3 residues: CASSHTGLAGISYEQYF. CDR3 bases: TGTGCCAGCAGCCACACCGGACTAGCCGGAATCTCCTACGAGCAGTACTTC.

The V call is TRBV30, the J call TRBJ2-6, with a tentative D call TRBD1 (5 bases). Germline-derived CDR1 and CDR2 are GTSNPN and SVGIG (reference sequence). The V end lost 0 bases, the J end lost 0 bases, and 15 bases lay between the germline ends. The CDR3 is made up of 18 amino acids. The CDR3 bases are TGTGCCTGGAGTGTACTAAGGACACTCAGCTCTGGGGCCAACGTCCTGACTTTC. Translating it yields CAWSVLRTLSSGANVLTF.